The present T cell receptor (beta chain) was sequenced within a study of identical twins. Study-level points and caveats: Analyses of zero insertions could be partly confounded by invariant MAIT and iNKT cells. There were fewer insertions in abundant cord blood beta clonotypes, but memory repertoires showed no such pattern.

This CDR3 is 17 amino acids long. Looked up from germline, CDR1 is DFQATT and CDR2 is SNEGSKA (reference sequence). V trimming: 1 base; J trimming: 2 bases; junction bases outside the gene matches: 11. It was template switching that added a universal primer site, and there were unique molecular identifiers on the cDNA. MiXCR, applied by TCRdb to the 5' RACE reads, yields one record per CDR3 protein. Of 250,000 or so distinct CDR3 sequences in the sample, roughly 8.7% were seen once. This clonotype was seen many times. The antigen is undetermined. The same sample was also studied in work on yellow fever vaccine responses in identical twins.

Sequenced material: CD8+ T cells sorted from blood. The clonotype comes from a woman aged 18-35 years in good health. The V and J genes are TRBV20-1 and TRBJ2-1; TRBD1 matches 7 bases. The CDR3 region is CSARGQQGRGTYNEQFF. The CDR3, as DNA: TGCAGTGCTAGAGGCCAACAGGGGCGCGGTACCTACAATGAGCAGTTCTTC.